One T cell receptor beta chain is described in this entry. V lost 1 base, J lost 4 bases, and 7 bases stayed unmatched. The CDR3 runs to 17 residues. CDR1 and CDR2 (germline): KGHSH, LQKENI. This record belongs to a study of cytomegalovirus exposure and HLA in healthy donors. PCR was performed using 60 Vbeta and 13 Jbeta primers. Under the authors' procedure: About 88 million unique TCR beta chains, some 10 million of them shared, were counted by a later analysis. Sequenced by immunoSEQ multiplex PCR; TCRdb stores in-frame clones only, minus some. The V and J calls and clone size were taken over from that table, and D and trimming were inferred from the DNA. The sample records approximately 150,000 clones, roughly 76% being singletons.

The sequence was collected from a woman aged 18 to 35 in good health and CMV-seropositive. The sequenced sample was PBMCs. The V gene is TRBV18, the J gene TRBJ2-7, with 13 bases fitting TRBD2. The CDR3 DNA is TGTGCCAGCTCACCACGAAAAACTAGCGGGGGGGCGTACGAGCAGTACTTC. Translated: CASSPRKTSGGAYEQYF. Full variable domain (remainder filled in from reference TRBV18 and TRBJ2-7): NAGVMQNPRHLVRRRGQEARLRCSPMKGHSHVYWYRQLPEEGLKFMVYLQKENIIDESGMPKERFSAEFPKEGPSILRIQQVVRGDSAAYFCASSPRKTSGGAYEQYFGPGTRLTVT.